These 20 T cell receptor beta chains originate from one sample sequenced in a study of identical twins (dated by TCRdb to the mid-2010s). Library preparation employed 5' RACE. Sequencing relied on an Illumina HiSeq 2000. Starting from the raw public reads, TCRdb applied fastp trimming at Q25, assembled clones with MiXCR and retained in-frame beta chains. One record per CDR3 amino acid sequence lists the most common genes and DNA. A total of 570,000 or so distinct CDR3 sequences appear in this sample, more than 9% of them only once. The ten biggest clones cover roughly 3% of the sample. Separately, the same data were catalogued under a study of yellow fever vaccine responses in identical twins.

The sequencing sample was made of PBMCs. The receptors derive from a woman in her late teens or twenties in good health.

This clonotype was picked up a small number of times. The gene calls are TRBV6-2 or TRBV6-3 and TRBJ1-5; D is perhaps TRBD1 (6 bases). CDR1 is MNHEY, CDR2 SVGEGT, per germline. This CDR3 has 15 residues. The V end lost 0 bases, the J end lost 4 bases, and 10 bases lay between the germline ends. The CDR3 sequence: CASSYSLTGNQPQHF. In DNA form, the CDR3 reads TGTGCCAGCAGTTACTCGTTGACAGGAAATCAGCCCCAGCATTTT.

The chain carries TRBV4-2 and TRBJ2-2; D unclear. Trimming took off 4 bases at V and 6 bases at J, with 9 bases between the two ends. The CDR3 spans 13 residues. The germline V gene has CDR1 LGHNA and CDR2 YNFKEQ. CDR3 sequence: CASSPQLSGELFF. The CDR3 DNA reads TGTGCCAGCAGCCCGCAGTTGTCCGGGGAGCTGTTTTTT.

The chain links TRBV6-5 to TRBJ2-1, with TRBD2 matching over 12 bases. This CDR3 is 15 amino acids long. Germline V gene sequence: CDR1 MNHEY, CDR2 SVGAGI. V gave up 0 bases and J gave up 10 bases; unmatched junction bases: 4. CDR3 nucleotides: TGTGCCAGCAGTTACTCGACTAGCGGGAGAAAAGAGCAGTTCTTC. This encodes CASSYSTSGRKEQFF.

In this sample, this clonotype turned up many times. CDR3 sequence: CASSTPRRGLSDTQYF. CDR3 in DNA: TGTGCCAGCAGCACCCCCCGTCGGGGCCTGTCAGATACGCAGTATTTT. The chain joins TRBV7-9 to TRBJ2-3, with D tentatively TRBD1 or TRBD2 (5 bases each). The CDR3 runs to 16 residues. CDR1 is SEHNR and CDR2 is FQNEAQ in the germline V gene (reference sequence). V lost 5 bases, J lost 4 bases, and 19 bases lay in between.

In this sample, this clonotype turned up many times. The gene calls are TRBV11-2 and TRBJ1-1; no definite D call. CDR1 is SGHAT and CDR2 is FQNNGV in the germline V gene. This CDR3 is built from 13 residues. Deletions cut 8 bases from V and 0 bases from J, with 10 bases between. The CDR3 protein is CASEVRLNTEAFF. The CDR3 DNA sequence: TGTGCCAGCGAGGTCCGGTTGAACACTGAAGCTTTCTTT.

This clonotype was seen a handful of times. The chain carries TRBV7-8 and TRBJ2-1, with D perhaps matching TRBD1 or TRBD2 (6 bases each). The CDR3 consists of 17 residues. Germline V gives CDR1 SGHVS, CDR2 FQNEAQ. Trimming removed 2 bases from V and 8 bases from J, with 22 bases in between. CDR3 sequence reads: CASSLRGTSRKSDEQFF. The CDR3 nucleotides read TGTGCCAGCAGCTTACGCGGGACAAGTCGAAAATCGGATGAGCAGTTCTTC.

This clonotype was seen repeatedly, ten times or more. The V gene is TRBV12-3 or TRBV12-4, the J gene TRBJ2-7; possibly TRBD1 for D (5 bases). The CDR3 runs 14 residues. V lost 5 bases, J lost 1 base, and 12 bases lay in between. The CDR3 reads CASSVTADSYEQYF. As DNA, the CDR3 is TGTGCCAGCAGTGTGACAGCCGATTCCTACGAGCAGTACTTC.

This chain links TRBV29-1 with TRBJ1-1, with D possibly being TRBD1 (5 bases). The ends were cut back, 2 bases at V and 10 bases at J, with 17 bases in the middle. This CDR3 region has 13 residues. Germline loops: CDR1 SQVTM, CDR2 ANQGSEA. The CDR3 region has the DNA TGCAGCGTTGAACCACACGAAATGGGGGTAGCTTTCTTT. Its protein product is CSVEPHEMGVAFF.

The V and J genes are TRBV4-2 and TRBJ2-5; D is unresolved. This CDR3 contains 15 residues. V was clipped by 2 bases and J by 3 bases, with 13 bases between them. Germline V lookup: CDR1 LGHNA, CDR2 YNFKEQ. CDR3 residues: CASSQTDSREETQYF. The CDR3 DNA is TGTGCCAGCAGCCAAACTGATTCGCGAGAAGAGACCCAGTACTTC.

The sample holds many counts of this clonotype. V usage is TRBV7-9 and J usage is TRBJ1-2; TRBD1 matches 10 bases. Trimming at V came to 0 bases and at J to 6 bases, leaving 7 bases not matched to a gene. The CDR3 runs to 16 residues. CDR1 and CDR2 (germline): SEHNR, FQNEAQ (reference sequence). The CDR3 DNA follows: TGTGCCAGCAGCTTAGCTTTCGGGGACAGGGGTGATGGCTACACCTTC. This codes for CASSLAFGDRGDGYTF.

This clonotype appeared many times. The gene calls are TRBV7-6 and TRBJ2-3; the D gene is possibly TRBD1 (7 bases). V lost 2 bases and J lost 5, with 14 bases in between. Germline CDR1 and CDR2: SGHVS and FNYEAQ. The CDR3 loop spans 15 amino acids. CDR3 nucleotide sequence: TGTGCCAGCAGCTTATCAGGGGGGATTGTAGATACGCAGTATTTT. This translates into CASSLSGGIVDTQYF.

This clonotype has at least ten counts. The gene calls are TRBV20-1 and TRBJ2-1; 7 bases line up with TRBD1. The V and J ends lost 0 bases and 6 bases, in that order; junction bases with no gene match: 11. CDR1 and CDR2 from the germline V gene are DFQATT and SNEGSKA (reference sequence). The CDR3 is 16 residues long. CDR3 loop: CSARELGQAPSNEQFF. The CDR3 bases are TGCAGTGCTAGAGAACTCGGACAGGCCCCGAGCAATGAGCAGTTCTTC.

This clonotype was detected many times. This CDR3 reads CASSPNSAYEQYF. CDR3 coding DNA: TGTGCCAGCAGTCCAAACAGCGCCTACGAGCAGTACTTC. The genes are TRBV7-8 and TRBJ2-7; no firm D call. The germline V and J ends were trimmed by 6 bases and 2 bases, with 11 bases remaining between them. Per germline, CDR1 SGHVS and CDR2 FQNEAQ. The CDR3 covers 13 residues.

This clonotype was counted a few times. The gene calls are TRBV18 and TRBJ2-7; TRBD1 is a possible D gene (6 bases). Germline CDR1 reads KGHSH; CDR2 reads LQKENI. This CDR3 comprises 14 residues. V dropped 2 bases and J dropped 2 bases, with 10 bases sitting between them. The CDR3 region is CASSPSDSPYEQYF. The DNA of the CDR3 is TGTGCCAGCTCACCATCGGACAGCCCCTACGAGCAGTACTTC. The variable domain in full, with the rest retrieved from reference TRBV18 and TRBJ2-7, is NAGVMQNPRHLVRRRGQEARLRCSPMKGHSHVYWYRQLPEEGLKFMVYLQKENIIDESGMPKERFSAEFPKEGPSILRIQQVVRGDSAAYFCASSPSDSPYEQYFGPGTRLTVT.

V and J are TRBV20-1 and TRBJ2-7, with TRBD1 identical over 8 bases. The CDR3 totals 13 residues. V dropped 6 bases and J dropped 5; count of bases not matched to a gene: 9. Germline-derived CDR1 and CDR2 are DFQATT and SNEGSKA (reference sequence). Here the CDR3 reads CSAEPQGVNEQYF. CDR3 DNA: TGCAGTGCGGAACCACAGGGGGTAAACGAGCAGTACTTC.

The chain joins TRBV12-3 or TRBV12-4 to TRBJ2-1; possibly TRBD1 for D (5 bases). The CDR3 runs to 15 residues. V gave up 5 bases and J gave up 5 bases, with 16 bases separating them. The CDR3 DNA sequence: TGTGCCAGCAGTCCAAGGGGCAAGGGCGACAATGAGCAGTTCTTC. This encodes CASSPRGKGDNEQFF.

About this clonotype: Given a much more abundant clone one base away, this may be a read error. The chain links TRBV20-1 to TRBJ2-3, with 9 bases lining up with TRBD2. Germline values: CDR1 DFQATT, CDR2 SNEGSKA (reference sequence). There are 20 residues in the CDR3. The CDR3: CSTRIPLDSGGPGRTDTQYF. CDR3 nucleotide sequence: TGCAGTACTAGGATCCCCCTCGACAGCGGGGGGCCGGGGCGTACAGATACGCAGTATTTT.

The rearrangement links TRBV10-3 to TRBJ2-7; 8 nucleotides match TRBD1. The V segment lost 6 bases and the J segment 3 bases; nucleotides outside the gene matches: 10. CDR1 is ENHRY and CDR2 is SYGVKD in the germline V gene. CDR3 size: 15 residues. The CDR3 loop is CAIREAGTGNYEQYF. The DNA of the CDR3 is TGTGCCATCAGGGAAGCCGGGACAGGTAACTACGAGCAGTACTTC.

This clonotype was counted many times. V and J are TRBV9 and TRBJ2-3, with D uncertain. This CDR3 has 14 amino acids. V was cut by 0 bases and J by 3 bases, with 8 bases left in between. CDR1 and CDR2 (germline): SGDLS, YYNGEE. The CDR3 region has the DNA TGTGCCAGCAGCGTAGATCTACTTACAGATACGCAGTATTTT. Protein product: CASSVDLLTDTQYF. The entire variable domain, with the rest obtained from reference TRBV9 and TRBJ2-3, is as follows: DSGVTQTPKHLITATGQRVTLRCSPRSGDLSVYWYQQSLDQGLQFLIQYYNGEERAKGNILERFSAQQFPDLHSELNLSSLELGDSALYFCASSVDLLTDTQYFGPGTRLTVL.

This clonotype was detected a few times. The chain couples TRBV7-2 to TRBJ2-3; D is perhaps TRBD2 (5 bases). Germline V gives CDR1 SGHTA, CDR2 FQGNSA. With 8 bases removed from V and 4 bases from J, the gap between germline ends came to 13 bases. There are 13 residues in the CDR3. The CDR3 protein is CASGYGESDTQYF. The DNA of the CDR3 is TGTGCCAGCGGATACGGGGAGTCAGATACGCAGTATTTT.